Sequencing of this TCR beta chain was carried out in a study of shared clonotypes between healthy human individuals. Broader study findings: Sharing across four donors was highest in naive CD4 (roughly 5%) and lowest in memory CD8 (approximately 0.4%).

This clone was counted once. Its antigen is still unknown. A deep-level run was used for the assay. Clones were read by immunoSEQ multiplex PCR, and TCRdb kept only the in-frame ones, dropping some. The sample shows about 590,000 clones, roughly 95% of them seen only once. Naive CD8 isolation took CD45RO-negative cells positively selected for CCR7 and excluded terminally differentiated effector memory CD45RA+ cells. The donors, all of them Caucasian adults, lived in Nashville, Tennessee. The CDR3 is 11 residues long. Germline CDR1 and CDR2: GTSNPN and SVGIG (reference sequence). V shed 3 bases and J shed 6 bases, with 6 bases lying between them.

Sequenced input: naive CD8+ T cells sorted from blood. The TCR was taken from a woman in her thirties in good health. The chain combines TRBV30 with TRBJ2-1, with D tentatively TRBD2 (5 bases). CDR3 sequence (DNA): TGTGCCTGGAGAGGGAGCAATGAGCAGTTCTTC. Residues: CAWRGSNEQFF.